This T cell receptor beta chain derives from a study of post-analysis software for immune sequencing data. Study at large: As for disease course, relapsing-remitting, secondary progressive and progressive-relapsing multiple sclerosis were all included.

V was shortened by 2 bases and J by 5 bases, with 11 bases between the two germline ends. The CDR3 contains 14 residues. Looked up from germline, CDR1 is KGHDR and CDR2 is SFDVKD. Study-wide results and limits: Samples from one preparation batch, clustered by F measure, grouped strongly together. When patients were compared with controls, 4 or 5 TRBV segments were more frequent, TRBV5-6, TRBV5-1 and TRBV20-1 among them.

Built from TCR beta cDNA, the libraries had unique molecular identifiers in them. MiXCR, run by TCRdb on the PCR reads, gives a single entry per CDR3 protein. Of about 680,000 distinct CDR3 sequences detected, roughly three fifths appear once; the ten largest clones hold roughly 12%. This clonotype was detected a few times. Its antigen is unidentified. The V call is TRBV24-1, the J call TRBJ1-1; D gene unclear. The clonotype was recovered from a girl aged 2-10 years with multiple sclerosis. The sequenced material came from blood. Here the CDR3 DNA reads TGTGCCACCAGTGATTCTTGGGATGGGACTGAAGCTTTCTTT. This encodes CATSDSWDGTEAFF.